The next 5 T cell receptor beta chains were all read from a single sample in a study of glioma-infiltrating T cells after dendritic cell vaccination. Profiled with immunoSEQ multiplex PCR; TCRdb holds only in-frame clones, not every one. The data hold fewer than 85,000 clones, with about 90% observed a single time. The source was blood, collected before dendritic cell vaccination. The source is a human donor with glioblastoma.

The rearrangement uses TRBV5-1 and TRBJ2-5, with 9 bases fitting TRBD2. TRBJ2-7 matches the DNA end more closely, so the J call is doubtful. The germline gives CDR1 SGHRS, CDR2 YFSETQ. The CDR3 length is 16 residues. The CDR3: CASRTMTSGSSYEQYF. The CDR3, as DNA: TGCGCCAGCAGAACCATGACTAGCGGAAGCTCCTACGAGCAGTACTTC.

This rearrangement joins TRBV4-2 to TRBJ1-5, with 9 bases matching TRBD1. Per germline, CDR1 LGHNA and CDR2 YNFKEQ. V trimming: 2 bases; J trimming: 6 bases; junction bases outside the gene matches: 11. The CDR3 spans 17 residues. Written as DNA, the CDR3 is TGTGCCAGCAGCCAACTTATACAGGGGGCTCTGGGTCAGCCCCAGCATTTT. It is translated as CASSQLIQGALGQPQHF.

The chain is built from TRBV5-6 and TRBJ1-1; 7 positions agree with TRBD1. CDR3 length: 16 residues. V trimming: 1 base; J trimming: 0 bases; junction bases outside the gene matches: 6. The germline V gene has CDR1 SGHDT and CDR2 YYEEEE. The CDR3 DNA reads as TGTGCCAGCAGCTTGTTGGGGACAGAAATGAACACTGAAGCTTTCTTT. This codes for CASSLLGTEMNTEAFF.

The chain employs TRBV10-1 and TRBJ2-1; TRBD1 aligns across 7 bases. CDR1 and CDR2 (germline): WNHNN, SYGVQD (reference sequence). This CDR3 has 14 residues. Trimming cost V 6 bases and J 8 bases; bases outside gene matches: 10. CDR3 sequence reads: CASSRGGLSDEQFF. In DNA form, the CDR3 reads TGCGCCAGCAGCAGAGGGGGCCTTTCGGATGAGCAGTTCTTC.

V gene TRBV25-1 combines with J gene TRBJ2-2; a weak D match, TRBD1 (5 bases). This CDR3 spans 15 amino acids. The V gene lost 8 bases and the J gene lost 0 bases, with 13 bases spanning the gap. Germline V CDR1 and CDR2: MGHDK, SYGVNS. CDR3 DNA sequence: TGTGCCAGCCAACCCGCAGGGTCGAACACCGGGGAGCTGTTTTTT. This codes for CASQPAGSNTGELFF.